This T cell receptor beta chain was captured by sequencing in a study of cytomegalovirus exposure and HLA in healthy donors. PCR employed 60 Vbeta and 13 Jbeta primers. Profiling relied on immunoSEQ multiplex PCR, and the TCRdb table lists in-frame clones only, not all of them. The data show some 150,000 clones, with over 60% seen just once and around 2% held by the top ten. Germline loops: CDR1 KGHSH, CDR2 LQKENI. The CDR3 is 15 amino acids. The V and J ends lost 6 bases and 10 bases, in that order; junction bases with no gene match: 14. This sequence was found in a female donor in good health and CMV-seropositive. The chain carries TRBV18 and TRBJ1-1; 10 bases are shared with TRBD1. Sequencing was done on a sample of PBMCs. CDR3 bases: TGTGCCAGCTCCCAGTATCGGACAGGGGGTATCGGAGCTTTCTTT. Its protein is CASSQYRTGGIGAFF.